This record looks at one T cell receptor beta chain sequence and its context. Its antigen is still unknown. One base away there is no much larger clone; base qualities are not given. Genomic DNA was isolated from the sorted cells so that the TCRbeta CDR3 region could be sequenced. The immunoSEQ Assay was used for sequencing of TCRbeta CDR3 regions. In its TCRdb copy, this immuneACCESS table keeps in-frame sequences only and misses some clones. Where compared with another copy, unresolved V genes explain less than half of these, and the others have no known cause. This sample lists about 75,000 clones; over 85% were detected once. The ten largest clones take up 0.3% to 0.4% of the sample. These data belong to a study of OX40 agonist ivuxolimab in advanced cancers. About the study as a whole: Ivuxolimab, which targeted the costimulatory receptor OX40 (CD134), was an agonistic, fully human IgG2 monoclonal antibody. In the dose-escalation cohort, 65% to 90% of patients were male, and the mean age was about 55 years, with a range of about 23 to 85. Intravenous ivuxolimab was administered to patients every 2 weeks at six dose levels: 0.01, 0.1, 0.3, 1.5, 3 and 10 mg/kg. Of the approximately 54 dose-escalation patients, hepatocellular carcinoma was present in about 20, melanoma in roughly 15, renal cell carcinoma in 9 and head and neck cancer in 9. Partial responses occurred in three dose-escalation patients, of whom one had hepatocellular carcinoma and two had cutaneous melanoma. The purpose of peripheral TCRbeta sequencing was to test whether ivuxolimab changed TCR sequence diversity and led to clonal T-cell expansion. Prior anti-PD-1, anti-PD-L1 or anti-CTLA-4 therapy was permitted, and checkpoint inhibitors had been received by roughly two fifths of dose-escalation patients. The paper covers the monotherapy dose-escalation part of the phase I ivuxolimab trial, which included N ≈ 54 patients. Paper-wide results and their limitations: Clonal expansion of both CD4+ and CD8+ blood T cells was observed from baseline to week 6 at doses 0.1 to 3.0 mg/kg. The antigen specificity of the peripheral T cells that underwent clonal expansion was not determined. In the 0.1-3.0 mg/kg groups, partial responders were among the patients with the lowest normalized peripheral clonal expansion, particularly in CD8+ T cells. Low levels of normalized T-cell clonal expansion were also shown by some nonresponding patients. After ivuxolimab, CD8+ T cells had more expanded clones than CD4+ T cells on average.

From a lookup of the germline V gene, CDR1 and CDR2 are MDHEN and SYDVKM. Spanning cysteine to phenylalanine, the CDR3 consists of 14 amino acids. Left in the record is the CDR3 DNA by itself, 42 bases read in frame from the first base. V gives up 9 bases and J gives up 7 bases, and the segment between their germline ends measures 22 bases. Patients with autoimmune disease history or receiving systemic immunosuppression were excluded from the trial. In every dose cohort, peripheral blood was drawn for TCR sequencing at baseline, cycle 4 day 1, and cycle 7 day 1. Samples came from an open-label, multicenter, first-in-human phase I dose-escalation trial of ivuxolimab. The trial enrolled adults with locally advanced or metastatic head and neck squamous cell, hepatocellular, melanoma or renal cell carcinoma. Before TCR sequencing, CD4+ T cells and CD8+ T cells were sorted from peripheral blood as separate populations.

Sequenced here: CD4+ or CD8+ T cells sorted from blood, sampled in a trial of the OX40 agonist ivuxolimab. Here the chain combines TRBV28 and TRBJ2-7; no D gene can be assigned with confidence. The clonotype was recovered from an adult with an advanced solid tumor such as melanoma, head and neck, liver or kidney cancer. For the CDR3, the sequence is CASYSDITTWEQYF. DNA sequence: TGTGCCAGTTACTCCGACATCACTACGTGGGAGCAGTACTTC.